This T cell receptor beta chain was identified during a study of HIV-infected patients and healthy controls (dated by TCRdb to the mid-2010s). Libraries were prepared through 5' RACE. Sequencing used an Illumina MiSeq. TCRdb passed the public sequencing reads through fastp at Q25 and MiXCR, retaining productive beta sequences. Every distinct CDR3 protein forms one entry, paired with its most common genes and DNA. The sample table lists roughly 20,000 distinct CDR3 sequences, approximately 16% of them with a count of one. In total, the top ten clones hold approximately 25% of the sample. This clonotype was recorded at least ten times. This receptor's antigen is unknown. Base qualities were left out, and no much larger clone turns up one base away. According to the germline V gene, CDR1 reads SQVTM and CDR2 reads ANQGSEA. The V end loses 1 base and the J end loses 4 bases, and a stretch of 15 bases separates them. The CDR3 starts with the cysteine, ends with the phenylalanine, and has 15 residues. Of all the DNA, just the CDR3 is kept, 45 bases in frame from base 1.

The chain is made from TRBV29-1 and TRBJ2-3; the D gene identity is not certain. Sequencing used CD8+ T cells from blood. The source is a human donor in good health. In nucleotides, the sequence is TGCAGCGTTGAAGGAGGCGAGTCTGGGGCAGATACGCAGTATTTT. It translates to CSVEGGESGADTQYF.